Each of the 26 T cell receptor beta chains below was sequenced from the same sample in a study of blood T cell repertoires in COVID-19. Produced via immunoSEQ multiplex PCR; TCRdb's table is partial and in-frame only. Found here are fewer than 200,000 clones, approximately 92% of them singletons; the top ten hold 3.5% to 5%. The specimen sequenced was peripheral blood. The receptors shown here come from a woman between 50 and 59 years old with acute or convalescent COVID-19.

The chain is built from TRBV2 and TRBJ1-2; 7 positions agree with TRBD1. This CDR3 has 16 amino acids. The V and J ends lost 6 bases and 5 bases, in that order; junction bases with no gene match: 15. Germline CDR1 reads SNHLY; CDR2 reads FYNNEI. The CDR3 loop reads CASSRSNRGSSYGYTF. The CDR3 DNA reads TGTGCCAGCAGCCGATCAAACAGGGGATCCAGTTATGGCTACACCTTC.

This chain's CDR3 is CASSQDLSSGGSYNEQFF. Here the CDR3 DNA reads TGCGCCAGCAGCCAAGACCTCTCTAGCGGGGGATCCTACAATGAGCAGTTCTTC. The chain couples TRBV4-3 to TRBJ2-1, with 10 bases lining up with TRBD2. V dropped 0 bases and J dropped 1; count of bases not matched to a gene: 6. The germline gives CDR1 LGHNA, CDR2 YSLEER. The CDR3 contains 18 residues.

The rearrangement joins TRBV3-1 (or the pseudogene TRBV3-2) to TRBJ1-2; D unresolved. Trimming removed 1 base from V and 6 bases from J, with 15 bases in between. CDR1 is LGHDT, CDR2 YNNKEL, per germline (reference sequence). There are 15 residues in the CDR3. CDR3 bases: TGTGCCAGCAGCCAAGTATTGGCAGCGTATAATGGCTACACCTTC. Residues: CASSQVLAAYNGYTF.

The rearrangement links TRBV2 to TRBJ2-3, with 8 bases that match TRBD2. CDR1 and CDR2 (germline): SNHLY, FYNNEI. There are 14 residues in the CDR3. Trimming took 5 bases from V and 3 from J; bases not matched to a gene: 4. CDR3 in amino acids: CASSLGLGTDTQYF. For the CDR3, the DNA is TGTGCCAGCAGTCTGGGACTAGGGACAGATACGCAGTATTTT.

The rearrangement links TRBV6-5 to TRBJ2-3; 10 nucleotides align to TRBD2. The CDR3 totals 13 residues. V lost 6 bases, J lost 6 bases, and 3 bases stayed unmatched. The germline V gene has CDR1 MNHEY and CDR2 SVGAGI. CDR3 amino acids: CASRRAGGDTQYF. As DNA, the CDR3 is TGTGCCAGCAGAAGAGCGGGGGGGGATACGCAGTATTTT.

In DNA, the CDR3 is TGCGCCAGCAGCTTGGTTAGCGGGGGGGCCACAGATACGCAGTATTTT. This sequence encodes CASSLVSGGATDTQYF. The chain recombines TRBV5-1 with TRBJ2-3, with TRBD2 identical over 11 bases. The germline V gene encodes CDR1 SGHRS and CDR2 YFSETQ. V lost 0 bases, J lost 2 bases, and 2 bases stayed unmatched. The CDR3 loop spans 16 amino acids.

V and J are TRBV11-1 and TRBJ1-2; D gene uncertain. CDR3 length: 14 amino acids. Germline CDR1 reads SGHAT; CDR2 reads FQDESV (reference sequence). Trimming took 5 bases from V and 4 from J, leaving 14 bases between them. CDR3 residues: CASSATGLLYGYTF. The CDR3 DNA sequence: TGTGCCAGCAGCGCCACGGGTCTACTCTATGGCTACACCTTC.

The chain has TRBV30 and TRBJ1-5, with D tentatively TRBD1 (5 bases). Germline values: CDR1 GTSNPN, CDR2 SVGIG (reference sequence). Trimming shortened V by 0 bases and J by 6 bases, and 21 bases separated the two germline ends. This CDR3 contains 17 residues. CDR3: CAWSVPGVPPGGQPQHF. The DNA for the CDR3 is TGTGCCTGGAGTGTACCTGGCGTACCCCCGGGGGGTCAGCCCCAGCATTTT.

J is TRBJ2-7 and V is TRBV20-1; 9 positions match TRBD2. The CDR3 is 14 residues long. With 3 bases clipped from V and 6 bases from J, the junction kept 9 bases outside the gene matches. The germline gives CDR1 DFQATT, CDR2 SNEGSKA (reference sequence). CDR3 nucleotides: TGCAGTGCTAGTCTTAGCGGGGGTGCGGGCGAGCAGTACTTC. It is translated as CSASLSGGAGEQYF.

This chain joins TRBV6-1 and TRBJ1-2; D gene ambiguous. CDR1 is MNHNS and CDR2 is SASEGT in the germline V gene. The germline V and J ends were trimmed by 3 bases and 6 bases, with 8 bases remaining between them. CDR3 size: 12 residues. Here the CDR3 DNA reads TGTGCCAGCAGTGACAACTCCCATGGCTACACCTTC. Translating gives CASSDNSHGYTF.

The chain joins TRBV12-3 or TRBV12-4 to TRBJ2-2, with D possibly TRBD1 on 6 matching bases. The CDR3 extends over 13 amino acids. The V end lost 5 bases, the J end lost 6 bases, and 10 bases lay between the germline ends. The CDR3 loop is CASSQGGPGELFF. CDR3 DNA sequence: TGTGCCAGCAGTCAAGGGGGACCCGGGGAGCTGTTTTTT.

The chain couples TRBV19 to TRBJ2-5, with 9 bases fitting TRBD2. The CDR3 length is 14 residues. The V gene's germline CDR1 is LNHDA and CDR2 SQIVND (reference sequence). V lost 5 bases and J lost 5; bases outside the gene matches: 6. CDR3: CASSVAGESETQYF. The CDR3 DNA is TGTGCCAGTAGTGTAGCGGGAGAAAGTGAGACCCAGTACTTC. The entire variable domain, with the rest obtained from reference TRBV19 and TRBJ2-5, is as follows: DGGITQSPKYLFRKEGQNVTLSCEQNLNHDAMYWYRQDPGQGLRLIYYSQIVNDFQKGDIAEGYSVSREKKESFPLTVTSAQKNPTAFYLCASSVAGESETQYFGPGTRLLVL.

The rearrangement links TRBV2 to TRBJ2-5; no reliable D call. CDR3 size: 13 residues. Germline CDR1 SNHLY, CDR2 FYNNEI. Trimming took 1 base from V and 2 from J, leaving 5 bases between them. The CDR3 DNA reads TGTGCCAGCAGTGAAGGCAGACAAGAGACCCAGTACTTC. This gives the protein CASSEGRQETQYF.

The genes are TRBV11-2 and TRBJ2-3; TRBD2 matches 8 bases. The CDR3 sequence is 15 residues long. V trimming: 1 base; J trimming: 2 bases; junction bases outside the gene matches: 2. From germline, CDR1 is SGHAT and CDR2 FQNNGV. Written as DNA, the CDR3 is TGTGCCAGCAGCTTAGGCGGGGGGTCCACAGATACGCAGTATTTT. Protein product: CASSLGGGSTDTQYF.

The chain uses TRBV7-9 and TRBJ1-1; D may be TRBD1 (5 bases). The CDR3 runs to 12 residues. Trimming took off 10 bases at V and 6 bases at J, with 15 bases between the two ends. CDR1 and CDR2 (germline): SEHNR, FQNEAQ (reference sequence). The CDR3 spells CATTGQPAEAFF. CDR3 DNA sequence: TGTGCCACTACAGGTCAGCCCGCTGAAGCTTTCTTT.

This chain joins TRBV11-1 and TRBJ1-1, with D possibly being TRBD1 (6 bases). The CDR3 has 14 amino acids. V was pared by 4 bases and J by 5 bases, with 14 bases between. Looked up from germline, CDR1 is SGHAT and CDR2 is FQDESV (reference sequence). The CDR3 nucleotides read TGTGCCAGCAGCTGGGCGGGCCAGGGGACTGAAGCTTTCTTT. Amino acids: CASSWAGQGTEAFF.

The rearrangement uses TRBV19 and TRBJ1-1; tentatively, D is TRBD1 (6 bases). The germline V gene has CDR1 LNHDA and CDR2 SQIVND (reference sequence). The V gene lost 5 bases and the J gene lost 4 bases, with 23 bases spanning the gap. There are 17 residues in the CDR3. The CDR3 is CASSSHPQGRAGTEAFF. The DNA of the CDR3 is TGTGCCAGTAGTTCTCACCCTCAGGGGAGGGCGGGCACTGAAGCTTTCTTT. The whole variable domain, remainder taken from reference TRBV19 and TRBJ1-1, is DGGITQSPKYLFRKEGQNVTLSCEQNLNHDAMYWYRQDPGQGLRLIYYSQIVNDFQKGDIAEGYSVSREKKESFPLTVTSAQKNPTAFYLCASSSHPQGRAGTEAFFGQGTRLTVV.

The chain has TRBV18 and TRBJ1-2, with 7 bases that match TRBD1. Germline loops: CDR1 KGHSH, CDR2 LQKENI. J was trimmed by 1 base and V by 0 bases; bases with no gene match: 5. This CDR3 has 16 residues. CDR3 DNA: TGTGCCAGCTCACCACCGAGTTCAGGGGGTAACTATGGCTACACCTTC. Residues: CASSPPSSGGNYGYTF.

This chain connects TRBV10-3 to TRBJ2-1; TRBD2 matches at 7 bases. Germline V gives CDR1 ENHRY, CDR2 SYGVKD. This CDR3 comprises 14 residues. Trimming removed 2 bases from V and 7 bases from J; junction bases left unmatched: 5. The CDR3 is CAISETGTINEQFF. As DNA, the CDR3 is TGTGCCATCAGTGAGACCGGGACTATTAATGAGCAGTTCTTC.

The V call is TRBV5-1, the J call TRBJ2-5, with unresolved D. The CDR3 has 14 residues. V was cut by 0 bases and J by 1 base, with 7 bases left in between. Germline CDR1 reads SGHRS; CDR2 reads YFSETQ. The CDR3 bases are TGCGCCAGCAGCTTGGACCCGGTCCAAGAGACCCAGTACTTC. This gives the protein CASSLDPVQETQYF.

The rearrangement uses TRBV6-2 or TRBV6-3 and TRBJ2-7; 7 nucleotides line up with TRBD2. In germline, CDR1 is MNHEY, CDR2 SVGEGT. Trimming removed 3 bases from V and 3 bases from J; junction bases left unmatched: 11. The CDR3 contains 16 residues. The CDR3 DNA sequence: TGTGCCAGCAGTTATCCCCCCGTGGGGGGGATCTACGAGCAGTACTTC. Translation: CASSYPPVGGIYEQYF.

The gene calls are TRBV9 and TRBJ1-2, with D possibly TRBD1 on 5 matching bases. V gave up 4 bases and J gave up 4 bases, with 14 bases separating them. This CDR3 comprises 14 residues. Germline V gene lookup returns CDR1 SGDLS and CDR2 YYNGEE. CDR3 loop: CASSPDRQTYGYTF. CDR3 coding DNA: TGTGCCAGCAGCCCCGACAGACAGACCTATGGCTACACCTTC.

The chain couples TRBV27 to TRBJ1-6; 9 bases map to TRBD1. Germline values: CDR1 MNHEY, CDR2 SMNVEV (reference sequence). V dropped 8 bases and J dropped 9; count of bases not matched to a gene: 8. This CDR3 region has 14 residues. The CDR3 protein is CASSKGQGGSPLHF. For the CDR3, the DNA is TGTGCCAGCTCCAAGGGACAGGGAGGTTCACCCCTCCACTTT.

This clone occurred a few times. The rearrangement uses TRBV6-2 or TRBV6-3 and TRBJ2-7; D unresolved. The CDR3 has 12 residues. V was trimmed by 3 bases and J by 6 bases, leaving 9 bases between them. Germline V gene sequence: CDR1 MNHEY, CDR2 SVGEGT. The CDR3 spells CASSYVRSEQYF. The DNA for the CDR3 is TGTGCCAGCAGTTATGTCCGTAGCGAGCAGTACTTC.

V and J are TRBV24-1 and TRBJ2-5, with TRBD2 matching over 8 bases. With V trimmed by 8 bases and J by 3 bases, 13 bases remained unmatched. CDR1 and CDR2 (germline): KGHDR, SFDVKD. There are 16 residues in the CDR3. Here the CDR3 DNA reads TGTGCCACCAACCCTAGGCGGGAGGCCTTGAAAGAGACCCAGTACTTC. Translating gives CATNPRREALKETQYF.

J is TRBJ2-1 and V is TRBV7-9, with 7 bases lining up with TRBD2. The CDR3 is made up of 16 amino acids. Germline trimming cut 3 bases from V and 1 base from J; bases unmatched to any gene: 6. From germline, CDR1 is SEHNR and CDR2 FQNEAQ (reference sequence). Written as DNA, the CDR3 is TGTGCCAGCAGCTTCCTAACGGGACTATCCTACAATGAGCAGTTCTTC. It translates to CASSFLTGLSYNEQFF.